This T cell receptor beta chain was documented in a study of graft-versus-host responses after intestinal transplantation. At the level of the study: Multivisceral, liver-intestinal, or isolated intestinal grafts were transplanted into recipients. Tacrolimus plus steroids were given to all recipients for roughly three years, preceded by anti-thymocyte globulin induction. Study-level findings and limits: GvH clones surfaced in recipient marrow, some emerging earlier in ileum or blood. High graft-versus-host to host-versus-graft T cell clonal ratios marked allografts of patients with graft-donor macrochimerism.

The data were produced by immunoSEQ multiplex PCR, yet TCRdb's version contains in-frame clones alone and is incomplete. This sample has around 97,000 clones; roughly 93% occur once, and the top ten carry more than 0.95%. The ends were cut back, 4 bases at V and 0 bases at J, with 10 bases in the middle. This CDR3 region has 15 residues. Germline V gene lookup returns CDR1 MNHEY and CDR2 SMNVEV (reference sequence). As for this clone: The antigen is unknown.

The source material was unstimulated CD8+ T cells sorted from spleen or lymph node cells, sampled before intestinal transplant. The V and J genes are TRBV27 and TRBJ2-1; the D is unclear. This sequence originates from a human donor who received an intestinal transplant. The CDR3 DNA reads TGTGCCAGCAGTTCGCTCATCGACTCCTACAATGAGCAGTTCTTC. Amino acid sequence: CASSSLIDSYNEQFF.